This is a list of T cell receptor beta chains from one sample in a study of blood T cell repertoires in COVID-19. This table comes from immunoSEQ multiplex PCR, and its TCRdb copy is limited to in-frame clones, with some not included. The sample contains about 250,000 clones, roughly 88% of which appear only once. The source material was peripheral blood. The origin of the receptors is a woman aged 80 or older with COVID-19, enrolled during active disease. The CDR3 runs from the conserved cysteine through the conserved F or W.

CDR3aa: CASSLSAATNEKLFF; v_gene: TRBV7-2; j_gene: TRBJ1-4
CDR3aa: CASSQGQWVETQYF; v_gene: TRBV7-8; j_gene: TRBJ2-5
CDR3aa: CASSLAAKNIQYF; v_gene: TRBV27; j_gene: TRBJ2-4
CDR3aa: CASSFRGTEAFF; v_gene: TRBV27; j_gene: TRBJ1-1
CDR3aa: CASSQNRGWQETQYF; v_gene: TRBV2; j_gene: TRBJ2-5
CDR3aa: CASSWDKRRAFF; v_gene: TRBV12-3/TRBV12-4; j_gene: TRBJ1-1
CDR3aa: CASSQGDRTNTEAFF; v_gene: TRBV4-2; j_gene: TRBJ1-1
CDR3aa: CASSRPGQGSGYTF; v_gene: TRBV28; j_gene: TRBJ1-2
CDR3aa: CASRGTSGGTQYF; v_gene: TRBV2; j_gene: TRBJ2-3
CDR3aa: CASSPGSPSEKLFF; v_gene: TRBV11-2; j_gene: TRBJ1-4
CDR3aa: CASSDRRGEAFF; v_gene: TRBV6-4; j_gene: TRBJ1-1
CDR3aa: CASSAPGTGRFF; v_gene: TRBV5-1; j_gene: TRBJ1-4
CDR3aa: CASSLPGNYGYTF; v_gene: TRBV7-9; j_gene: TRBJ1-2
CDR3aa: CASSTGQLGDYGYTF; v_gene: TRBV6-6; j_gene: TRBJ1-2
CDR3aa: CASSQGQGIAEAFF; v_gene: TRBV6-5; j_gene: TRBJ1-1
CDR3aa: CASSRDRGADGYTF; v_gene: TRBV27; j_gene: TRBJ1-2
CDR3aa: CASRPGLAIITQYF; v_gene: TRBV2; j_gene: TRBJ2-3
CDR3aa: CASSQGPNTGELFF; v_gene: TRBV3-1/TRBV3-2; j_gene: TRBJ2-2
CDR3aa: CASSPGGRTEAFF; v_gene: TRBV6-2/TRBV6-3; j_gene: TRBJ1-1
CDR3aa: CASRPTPGTDYGYTF; v_gene: TRBV5-1; j_gene: TRBJ1-2
CDR3aa: CASSSLAGVSYEQYF; v_gene: TRBV7-2; j_gene: TRBJ2-7
CDR3aa: CASSGWAGGRQETQYF; v_gene: TRBV10-2; j_gene: TRBJ2-5
CDR3aa: CASRERQGINNEQFF; v_gene: TRBV6-5; j_gene: TRBJ2-1
CDR3aa: CASSPDRGQFF; v_gene: TRBV11-2; j_gene: TRBJ2-1